Following are 14 T cell receptor beta chains from one sample sequenced in a study of shared clonotypes between healthy human individuals. Assay used: immunoSEQ multiplex PCR; TCRdb lists only in-frame clones, some missing. The sample consists of approximately 500,000 clones, 79% of them appearing once. The sequenced sample was PBMCs. The receptors were sampled from a woman aged 40 to 50 in good health. Some clones in this sample may be carry-over from other donors' samples.

This sequence joins TRBV7-2 and TRBJ2-5; D possibly corresponds to TRBD1 (6 bases). The V and J ends lost 4 bases and 5 bases respectively, with 11 bases between them. This CDR3 has 13 amino acids. CDR1 is SGHTA and CDR2 is FQGNSA in the germline V gene. The CDR3 region has the DNA TGTGCCAGCAGCTATGGGGGCAAGGAGACCCAGTACTTC. Translating gives CASSYGGKETQYF.

The chain joins TRBV27 to TRBJ1-2, with 9 positions matching TRBD1. Trimming cost V 5 bases and J 3 bases; bases outside gene matches: 10. The CDR3 length is 16 residues. Germline loops: CDR1 MNHEY, CDR2 SMNVEV (reference sequence). The CDR3 coding sequence is TGTGCCAGCAGTAGCCCGGGACAGGGACGGGACTATGGCTACACCTTC. Translated, it gives CASSSPGQGRDYGYTF.

V usage is TRBV19 and J usage is TRBJ2-7; 8 bases align to TRBD1. The V segment lost 0 bases and the J segment 3 bases; nucleotides outside the gene matches: 7. CDR1 is LNHDA and CDR2 is SQIVND in the germline V gene (reference sequence). The CDR3 sequence is 16 residues long. CDR3 residues: CASSIEGQGARYEQYF. The CDR3 DNA follows: TGTGCCAGTAGTATAGAAGGCCAGGGGGCGCGCTACGAGCAGTACTTC.

The rearrangement links TRBV5-1 to TRBJ1-2; 10 bases are a match to TRBD1. The germline V gene has CDR1 SGHRS and CDR2 YFSETQ. This CDR3 has 14 residues. V lost 4 bases to trimming and J lost 6 bases; unmatched junction nucleotides: 6. The CDR3 DNA reads TGCGCCAGCAGCGAGGCGACAGGGGGCAATGGCTACACCTTC. Its translation: CASSEATGGNGYTF. Full variable domain (remainder filled in from reference TRBV5-1 and TRBJ1-2): KAGVTQTPRYLIKTRGQQVTLSCSPISGHRSVSWYQQTPGQGLQFLFEYFSETQRNKGNFPGRFSGRQFSNSRSEMNVSTLELGDSALYLCASSEATGGNGYTFGSGTRLTVV.

This clone occurred many times. This CDR3 reads CASSWSGRFSYEQYF. The CDR3 bases are TGTGCCAGCAGTTGGTCAGGACGTTTTTCCTACGAGCAGTACTTC. The chain carries TRBV27 and TRBJ2-7; no firm D call. The CDR3 covers 15 residues. Trimming removed 4 bases from V and 1 base from J, with 14 bases in between. From germline, CDR1 is MNHEY and CDR2 SMNVEV (reference sequence).

In its sample, this clone was seen a few times. The rearrangement links TRBV5-1 to TRBJ1-5; 7 bases match TRBD1. The CDR3 has 14 residues. The trim removed 4 bases at V and 5 bases at J, leaving 6 bases unmatched. The V gene's germline CDR1 is SGHRS and CDR2 YFSETQ. Here the CDR3 DNA reads TGCGCCAGCAGCCCCAGGGGGGGATATCAGCCCCAGCATTTT. This translates into CASSPRGGYQPQHF.

This chain connects TRBV7-3 to TRBJ2-5, with TRBD2 matching 10 bases. V shed 6 bases and J 5 bases; nucleotides not matched to a gene: 9. This CDR3 comprises 15 residues. The germline CDR1 and CDR2 sequences are SGHTA and FQGTGA. CDR3 loop: CASSPRASGSETQYF. The CDR3, as DNA: TGTGCCAGCAGTCCCCGTGCTAGCGGGAGCGAGACCCAGTACTTC.

The chain links TRBV5-5 to TRBJ2-7, with D possibly being TRBD2 (6 bases). Germline-derived CDR1 and CDR2 are SGHKS and YYEKEE (reference sequence). The CDR3 is made up of 14 amino acids. Trimming removed 2 bases from V and 6 bases from J, with 15 bases in between. In DNA, the CDR3 is TGTGCCAGCAGCTTTCCCAGGCGGGGTGGCGAGCAGTACTTC. It yields the protein CASSFPRRGGEQYF.

This clone was observed a few times. V usage is TRBV4-2 and J usage is TRBJ2-7, with D possibly being TRBD2 (6 bases). CDR3 size: 13 residues. Trimming removed 0 bases from V and 9 bases from J, with 12 bases in between. The germline gives CDR1 LGHNA, CDR2 YNFKEQ. CDR3 nucleotides: TGTGCCAGCAGCCAAGATGGCGGGGCCGGGCAGTACTTC. Protein product: CASSQDGGAGQYF.

This clone has a handful of counts. The chain carries TRBV5-1 and TRBJ1-1, with a weak D call TRBD1 (5 bases). The CDR3 is made up of 14 amino acids. Germline CDR1 and CDR2: SGHRS and YFSETQ. V was pared by 5 bases and J by 1 base, with 12 bases between. This CDR3 is CASRVQGTNTEAFF. CDR3 DNA: TGCGCCAGCAGGGTCCAGGGTACGAACACTGAAGCTTTCTTT.

This chain uses TRBV2 with TRBJ2-3; tentative D call: TRBD2 (5 bases). This CDR3 spans 13 amino acids. Germline V gene data show CDR1 as SNHLY and CDR2 as FYNNEI. The V gene lost 6 bases and the J gene lost 2 bases, with 9 bases spanning the gap. The CDR3, as DNA: TGTGCCAGCAGGAGGGCACTCACAGATACGCAGTATTTT. Residues: CASRRALTDTQYF. The full variable domain, rest sourced from reference TRBV2 and TRBJ2-3, is EPEVTQTPSHQVTQMGQEVILRCVPISNHLYFYWYRQILGQKVEFLVSFYNNEISEKSEIFDDQFSVERPDGSNFTLKIRSTKLEDSAMYFCASRRALTDTQYFGPGTRLTVL.

The rearrangement joins TRBV28 to TRBJ1-4, with D perhaps matching TRBD1 (6 bases). The germline V and J ends were trimmed by 6 bases and 5 bases, with 13 bases remaining between them. Germline CDR1 MDHEN, CDR2 SYDVKM. This CDR3 is built from 14 residues. The DNA of the CDR3 is TGTGCCAGCAGCCCCAGGGGCCTCAATGAAAAACTGTTTTTT. As protein: CASSPRGLNEKLFF.

This clone was picked up a small number of times. CDR3: CASSPGGTDHYEQYF. The DNA for the CDR3 is TGCGCCAGCAGCCCCGGAGGGACAGATCACTACGAGCAGTACTTC. V usage is TRBV5-1 and J usage is TRBJ2-7, with a possible D match to TRBD1 (7 bases). The CDR3 length is 15 residues. CDR1 SGHRS and CDR2 YFSETQ come from the germline V gene. The V and J ends lost 4 bases and 3 bases respectively, with 17 bases between them.

This clone came up many times. The J gene is TRBJ2-3, the V gene TRBV7-2, with 7 nucleotides matching TRBD1. V lost 2 bases to trimming and J lost 4 bases; unmatched junction nucleotides: 3. This CDR3 has 14 amino acids. In germline, CDR1 is SGHTA, CDR2 FQGNSA. CDR3 region: CASSLRTGSDTQYF. The DNA of the CDR3 is TGTGCCAGCAGCTTAAGGACAGGTTCAGATACGCAGTATTTT.